The TCR beta chain under discussion was sequenced for a study of molecular identifiers for immune sequencing clone quantification. The sample holds a few counts of this clonotype. MiXCR, run by TCRdb on the PCR reads, gives a single entry per CDR3 protein. Of over 600,000 distinct CDR3 sequences in the sample, 15% to 20% were seen once. Source material: naive CD8+ T cells from blood, with Jurkat cell RNA spiked in. Subset described: FACS-sorted CD8+CD4-CCR7+CD45RA+ naive T cells. This receptor was obtained from a human donor in good health. Some libraries in this study had Jurkat cell RNA spiked in.

The DNA for the CDR3 is TGTGCCAGCACCCTAGGGGGGCAGGACACTGAAGCTTTCTTT. This translates into CASTLGGQDTEAFF. This chain uses TRBV7-9 with TRBJ1-1; D possibly corresponds to TRBD1 (6 bases). The CDR3 is 14 residues long. V gave up 7 bases and J gave up 3 bases, with 15 bases separating them. CDR1 is SEHNR, CDR2 FQNEAQ, per germline (reference sequence).